This entry concerns a single TCR beta chain. Which antigen it targets is not known. Per-nucleotide qualities are absent, and no much larger clonotype sits a single base away. Participants in the prospective study were enrolled through a virtual design, were aged roughly 18 to 100 years, and lived in roughly 24 United States geographic areas. In the prospective study, participants were assigned to cohorts based on the clinical history participants reported in a screening survey and a study questionnaire. Each participant in the prospective study had whole blood, serum and a nasopharyngeal or oropharyngeal swab collected by mobile phlebotomists. Over a roughly two-month period, participants in the prospective study had the option of providing additional blood draws and questionnaires. Prospective study blood samples were shipped either frozen or at room temperature before DNA extraction. V trim: 5 bases; J trim: 0 bases; unmatched bases: 6. The CDR3 goes from the cysteine to the phenylalanine over 15 residues. CDR3 DNA is the only sequence kept; it has 45 bases, read in frame from the first base. CDR1 and CDR2 are drawn from the germline V gene: MDHEN, SYDVKM.

This specimen belongs to a study of blood T cell repertoires in COVID-19 (dated by TCRdb to the early 2020s). With regard to the full study: Samples from collaborators originated in the United States, Italy and Spain and spanned both the acute and convalescent phases of COVID-19. The material from the prospective study consisted of cDNA or gDNA derived from T cells, B-cell-depleted T cells, or PBMCs. Deeply sampled blood TCRbeta repertoires from subjects exposed to, actively infected with, or recovered from COVID-19 were included in the dataset. The repertoires were made available in a free public database intended to serve as a resource for research on the immune response to SARS-CoV-2. Samples were obtained from the ongoing ImmuneRACE study (first 160 participants) and from 1,000 to 1,500 subjects provided by 6 global collaborators. Sample metadata almost always included a de-identified subject ID, COVID-19 status, age in years and sex. HLA class I and class II types, where available, came from metadata supplied by the sample provider rather than from assay-based typing. Broad study findings and their caveats: The amount of clinical and demographic metadata varied by source and participant and was provided uncurated.

TCRbeta CDR3 regions were amplified from genomic DNA using the immunoSEQ Assay, a bias-controlled multiplex PCR. For the original study's pipeline: The number of nucleated cells in each sample was estimated by amplification of reference gene primers within the assay. Sequence reads were collapsed and filtered to measure the absolute abundance of every unique TCRbeta CDR3 rearrangement. For each sample, productive Simpson clonality was calculated as the square root of Simpson's diversity index over productive rearrangements. TCRdb holds this immuneACCESS table with in-frame rearrangements only. Some clones are missing; in checked studies, unresolved V genes explain under half, and the rest has no known cause. V and J calls and clone size come straight from that table; D and trimming were deduced from the DNA. For this sample there are approximately 220,000 clones; around 86% appear just once. Jointly, the top ten make up about 4.1% of the sample.

This sequence was found in a woman aged 40-49 years with acute COVID-19. The V and J genes are TRBV28 and TRBJ1-1; a stretch of 7 junction bases matches TRBD1. Sequenced input: PBMCs or T cells enriched from blood (not recorded which). The DNA sequence is TGTGCCAGCAGTCCACTCACAGGGGTGAACACTGAAGCTTTCTTT. Translation gives CASSPLTGVNTEAFF. Outside the CDR3, residues come from the reference TRBV28 and TRBJ1-1 proteins, so the full variable domain is: DVKVTQSSRYLVKRTGEKVFLECVQDMDHENMFWYRQDPGLGLRLIYFSYDVKMKEKGDIPEGYSVSREKKERFSLILESASTNQTSMYLCASSPLTGVNTEAFFGQGTRLTVV.